Ten or more counts support the clone carrying this TCR beta chain. Its antigen remains unknown. With each sample, at least 5 micrograms of total RNA were extracted. The data derive from a study of blood T cells in healthy people across ages. The study, taken as a whole, reports: The donors' CMV status was not determined, possibly confounding changes in expanded clonotypes.

Then a second PCR, running about 6 to 12 cycles, was carried out with a sample-barcoded 5' primer and a J-beta primer mix. A tag from a template-switch adaptor with 12 random nucleotides marked each cDNA molecule. TCRdb fed the 5' RACE reads into MiXCR, producing one record per CDR3 protein. The data contain about 650,000 distinct CDR3 sequences, 52% of them singletons. J lost 3 bases, V lost 6 bases, and 11 bases had no gene match. This CDR3 is 16 amino acids long. From germline, CDR1 is MNHEY and CDR2 SMNVEV (reference sequence). The sequenced sample consisted of blood. V usage is TRBV27 and J usage is TRBJ2-1; 7 bases map to TRBD2. The clonotype comes from a woman older than 75 in good health. CDR3 nucleotide sequence: TGTGCCAGCAGCCGACCGACGGGGGGTCTCTACAATGAGCAGTTCTTC. Amino acid sequence: CASSRPTGGLYNEQFF.